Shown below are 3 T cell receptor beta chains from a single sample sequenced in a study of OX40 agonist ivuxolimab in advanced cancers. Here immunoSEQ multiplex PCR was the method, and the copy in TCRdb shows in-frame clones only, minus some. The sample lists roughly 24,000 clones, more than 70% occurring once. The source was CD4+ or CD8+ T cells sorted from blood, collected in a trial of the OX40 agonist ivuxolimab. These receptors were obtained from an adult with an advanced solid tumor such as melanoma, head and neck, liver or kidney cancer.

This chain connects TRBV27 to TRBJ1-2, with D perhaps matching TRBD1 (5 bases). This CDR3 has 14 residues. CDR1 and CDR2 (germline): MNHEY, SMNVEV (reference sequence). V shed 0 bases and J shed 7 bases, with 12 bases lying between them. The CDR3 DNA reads TGTGCCAGCAGTTTATCCACTGGGGCTCGTGGCTACACCTTC. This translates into CASSLSTGARGYTF.

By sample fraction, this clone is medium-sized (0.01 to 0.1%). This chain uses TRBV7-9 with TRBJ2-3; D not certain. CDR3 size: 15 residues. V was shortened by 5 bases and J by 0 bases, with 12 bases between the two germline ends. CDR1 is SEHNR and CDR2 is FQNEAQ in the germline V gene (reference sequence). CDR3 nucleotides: TGTGCCAGCAGCCCCGGACGCCAGAGCACAGATACGCAGTATTTT. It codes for CASSPGRQSTDTQYF.

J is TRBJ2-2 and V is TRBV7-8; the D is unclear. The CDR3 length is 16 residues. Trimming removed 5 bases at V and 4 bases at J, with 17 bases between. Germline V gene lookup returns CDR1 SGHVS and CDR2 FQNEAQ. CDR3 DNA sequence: TGTGCCAGCAGCCCCATCTGGGGAATGGGCACCGGGGAGCTGTTTTTT. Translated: CASSPIWGMGTGELFF.